The 8 T cell receptor beta chains given below trace back to one sample, sequenced in a study of OX40 agonist ivuxolimab in advanced cancers. Libraries were prepared by immunoSEQ multiplex PCR; TCRdb keeps only in-frame clonotypes and omits some of them. The data hold 90,000 to 100,000 clones, with 90% to 96% observed a single time. The input for sequencing was CD4+ or CD8+ T cells sorted from blood, taken in a trial of the OX40 agonist ivuxolimab. The receptors derive from an adult with an advanced solid tumor such as melanoma, head and neck, liver or kidney cancer.

The chain has TRBV11-2 and TRBJ2-3; TRBD2 agrees at 13 bases. Unmatched junction bases numbered 2, after V lost 1 base and J lost 4 bases. CDR3 length: 16 residues. Germline values: CDR1 SGHAT, CDR2 FQNNGV. CDR3 loop: CASSLGLAGGPDTQYF. The CDR3 DNA follows: TGTGCCAGCAGCTTAGGACTAGCGGGGGGTCCAGATACGCAGTATTTT.

The gene calls are TRBV5-4 and TRBJ2-1, with D perhaps TRBD2 (5 bases). CDR1 is SGHNT, CDR2 YYREEE, per germline (reference sequence). The CDR3 runs to 13 residues. Trimming took off 4 bases at V and 5 bases at J, with 10 bases between the two ends. CDR3 residues: CASSPDGDNEQFF. CDR3 bases: TGTGCCAGCAGCCCGGACGGGGACAATGAGCAGTTCTTC.

In the case of this clone: The identical CDR3 is also encoded by other nucleotide sequences in the sample. The chain uses TRBV4-3 and TRBJ1-5; weak D call: TRBD1 (5 bases). Germline CDR1 and CDR2: LGHNA and YSLEER. The length of the CDR3 is 14 residues. Trimming took off 0 bases at V and 4 bases at J, with 7 bases between the two ends. In DNA, the CDR3 is TGCGCCAGCAGCCAAGATAGGGGAAATCAGCCCCAGCATTTT. Translating it yields CASSQDRGNQPQHF.

The V call is TRBV11-2, the J call TRBJ2-3; TRBD2 aligns across 9 bases. This CDR3 has 15 residues. CDR1 and CDR2 from the germline V gene are SGHAT and FQNNGV. V was pared by 4 bases and J by 4 bases, with 6 bases of the junction left unmatched. CDR3 nucleotide sequence: TGTGCCAGCAGCTCAGGGCGGGGGGGCCCAGATACGCAGTATTTT. It encodes CASSSGRGGPDTQYF.

V gene TRBV9 combines with J gene TRBJ2-1; D remains ambiguous. Germline assignment: CDR1 SGDLS and CDR2 YYNGEE. V lost 3 bases, J lost 8 bases, and 15 bases lay in between. This CDR3 comprises 14 residues. In nucleotides, the CDR3 is TGTGCCAGCAGCGACTCACGCGTCTCCCATGAGCAGTTCTTC. It translates to CASSDSRVSHEQFF.

The chain uses TRBV5-4 and TRBJ2-7; D may be TRBD1 or TRBD2 (5 bases each). Trimming shortened V by 4 bases and J by 0 bases, and 14 bases separated the two germline ends. CDR3 size: 15 residues. Germline V gene lookup returns CDR1 SGHNT and CDR2 YYREEE (reference sequence). CDR3 nucleotide sequence: TGTGCCAGCAGCCCCTACCCGGGGACCTCCTACGAGCAGTACTTC. It translates to CASSPYPGTSYEQYF. The full variable domain, completed using reference TRBV5-4 and TRBJ2-7, is ETGVTQSPTHLIKTRGQQVTLRCSSQSGHNTVSWYQQALGQGPQFIFQYYREEENGRGNFPPRFSGLQFPNYSSELNVNALELDDSALYLCASSPYPGTSYEQYFGPGTRLTVT.

Comments on this clone: Other DNA sequences in the same sample also yield this CDR3. The rearrangement uses TRBV15 and TRBJ2-7; 13 bases agree with TRBD2. The length of the CDR3 is 15 residues. Germline CDR1 reads LNHNV; CDR2 reads YYDKDF (reference sequence). V was clipped by 0 bases and J by 7 bases; unmatched bases: 3. As DNA, the CDR3 is TGTGCCACCAGCAGAGATCTACTAGCGGGGGGGGAGCAGTACTTC. The encoded protein is CATSRDLLAGGEQYF. Based on the CDR3 plus reference TRBV15 and TRBJ2-7, the full variable domain is DAMVIQNPRYQVTQFGKPVTLSCSQTLNHNVMYWYQQKSSQAPKLLFHYYDKDFNNEADTPDNFQSRRPNTSFCFLDIRSPGLGDTAMYLCATSRDLLAGGEQYFGPGTRLTVT.

DNA for the CDR3: TGTGCCAGCAGCGTGATGGGGCGGGGCCCCTACAATGAGCAGTTCTTC. This gives the protein CASSVMGRGPYNEQFF. The chain is built from TRBV9 and TRBJ2-1; tentative D call: TRBD2 (6 bases). Trimming stripped 2 bases from V and 2 bases from J, with 14 bases between. Germline CDR1 and CDR2: SGDLS and YYNGEE. CDR3 length: 16 amino acids.